These 11 T cell receptor beta chains were all obtained from the same sample, sequenced in a study of T-cell reconstitution after alpha-beta-depleted transplantation in children. A TCRbeta library incorporating unique molecular identifiers was prepared. TCRdb reprocessed the PCR reads with MiXCR, giving one entry per CDR3 protein. The sample contains 450,000 to 600,000 distinct CDR3 sequences, more than 9% of which appear only once. The source was PBMCs, collected before TCRalphabeta/CD19-depleted stem cell transplant. Receptors originate from a child aged 2 to 10 with inherited bone marrow failure, due to receive a stem cell transplant.

The sample holds many counts of this clonotype. The chain joins TRBV2 to TRBJ2-7; maybe TRBD2 (6 bases). There are 13 residues in the CDR3. CDR1 is SNHLY, CDR2 FYNNEI, per germline. V dropped 7 bases and J dropped 2 bases, with 12 bases sitting between them. The CDR3 spells CASKGGEAYEQYF. The CDR3 DNA is TGTGCCAGCAAGGGAGGCGAGGCCTACGAGCAGTACTTC.

The rearrangement links TRBV19 to TRBJ2-1; TRBD2 matches at 8 bases. J gave up 6 bases and V 3 bases, and 7 bases lay outside the gene matches. The V gene's germline CDR1 is LNHDA and CDR2 SQIVND (reference sequence). There are 15 residues in the CDR3. CDR3 residues: CASSMGGTSFNEQFF. The CDR3 region has the DNA TGTGCCAGTAGTATGGGCGGGACTAGTTTCAATGAGCAGTTCTTC.

The table lists this clonotype with many counts. The chain joins TRBV7-6 to TRBJ2-1; no clear D gene. V shed 5 bases and J shed 6 bases, with 17 bases lying between them. Per the germline V gene, CDR1 is SGHVS and CDR2 is FNYEAQ. The CDR3 contains 15 residues. The CDR3 DNA reads as TGTGCCAGCAGCCCAGACTCAAGACGAGGCAATGAGCAGTTCTTC. This codes for CASSPDSRRGNEQFF.

This clonotype has ten or more counts. The chain has TRBV27 and TRBJ2-5; 11 nucleotides line up with TRBD2. V dropped 6 bases and J dropped 0; count of bases not matched to a gene: 6. The CDR3 spans 16 residues. CDR1 and CDR2 from the germline V gene are MNHEY and SMNVEV (reference sequence). The CDR3 nucleotides are TGTGCCAGCAGCCGAACTAGCGGGGGCCACCAAGAGACCCAGTACTTC. It codes for CASSRTSGGHQETQYF.

This clonotype was counted at least ten times. The chain joins TRBV20-1 to TRBJ2-1; TRBD2 agrees at 8 bases. Germline trimming cut 2 bases from V and 4 bases from J; bases unmatched to any gene: 7. The CDR3 is 15 residues long. Per the germline V gene, CDR1 is DFQATT and CDR2 is SNEGSKA (reference sequence). The CDR3 is CSARWLAGSYNEQFF. CDR3 DNA sequence: TGCAGTGCTAGATGGCTAGCGGGTTCATACAATGAGCAGTTCTTC.

This clonotype was seen repeatedly, ten times or more. The chain links TRBV4-1 to TRBJ2-7, with TRBD1 matching over 8 bases. There are 15 residues in the CDR3. Trimming took 1 base from V and 3 from J; bases not matched to a gene: 5. Germline lookup yields CDR1 MGHRA and CDR2 YSYEKL. CDR3 in amino acids: CASSQVNDRGYEQYF. DNA for the CDR3: TGCGCCAGCAGCCAAGTCAACGACAGGGGCTACGAGCAGTACTTC.

In its sample, this clonotype was seen many times. The rearrangement joins TRBV5-6 to TRBJ2-1; D gene uncertain. The V gene lost 0 bases and the J gene lost 4 bases, with 20 bases spanning the gap. CDR1 SGHDT and CDR2 YYEEEE come from the germline V gene. The CDR3 runs 18 residues. The CDR3 region is CASSLEYVGLPPYNEQFF. The CDR3 region has the DNA TGTGCCAGCAGCTTGGAGTATGTCGGCCTCCCCCCTTACAATGAGCAGTTCTTC.

This clonotype was counted many times. This chain joins TRBV11-2 and TRBJ2-1; the D is unclear. CDR1 is SGHAT, CDR2 FQNNGV, per germline. This CDR3 contains 12 residues. V was pared by 3 bases and J by 9 bases, with 9 bases between. CDR3 loop: CASSFSGPEQFF. In DNA form, the CDR3 reads TGTGCCAGCAGCTTCTCGGGTCCTGAGCAGTTCTTC. The full variable domain, with the rest looked up from reference TRBV11-2 and TRBJ2-1, is EAGVAQSPRYKIIEKRQSVAFWCNPISGHATLYWYQQILGQGPKLLIQFQNNGVVDDSQLPKDRFSAERLKGVDSTLKIQPAKLEDSAVYLCASSFSGPEQFFGPGTRLTVL.

This clonotype was picked up a small number of times. The gene calls are TRBV10-1 and TRBJ2-7; 8 bases map to TRBD2. In germline, CDR1 is WNHNN, CDR2 SYGVQD (reference sequence). After removal of 3 bases from V and 13 bases from J, the junction contained 20 bases not matched to a gene. This CDR3 spans 16 amino acids. CDR3 DNA sequence: TGCGCCAGCAGTGACCCTACCGGGACTAGTAAGGGGGTATTTTACTTC. Translating gives CASSDPTGTSKGVFYF.

This clonotype was recorded many times. The rearrangement links TRBV20-1 to TRBJ1-3; the D gene is possibly TRBD1 (6 bases). V was trimmed by 2 bases and J by 2 bases, leaving 10 bases between them. There are 14 residues in the CDR3. In germline, CDR1 is DFQATT, CDR2 SNEGSKA (reference sequence). The CDR3 loop reads CSARHGGPGNTIYF. The CDR3 DNA follows: TGCAGTGCTAGACACGGGGGGCCTGGAAACACCATATATTTT.

On this clonotype: Sequence at one end of the junction differs from germline and may be a read error. The rearrangement uses TRBV29-1 and TRBJ1-1; no definite D call. The CDR3 is 12 amino acids. Germline values: CDR1 SQVTM, CDR2 ANQGSEA. CDR3 DNA sequence: TGCAGCGTCTACGGGTTGAACCCTGAAGCTTTCTTT. Translated: CSVYGLNPEAFF.